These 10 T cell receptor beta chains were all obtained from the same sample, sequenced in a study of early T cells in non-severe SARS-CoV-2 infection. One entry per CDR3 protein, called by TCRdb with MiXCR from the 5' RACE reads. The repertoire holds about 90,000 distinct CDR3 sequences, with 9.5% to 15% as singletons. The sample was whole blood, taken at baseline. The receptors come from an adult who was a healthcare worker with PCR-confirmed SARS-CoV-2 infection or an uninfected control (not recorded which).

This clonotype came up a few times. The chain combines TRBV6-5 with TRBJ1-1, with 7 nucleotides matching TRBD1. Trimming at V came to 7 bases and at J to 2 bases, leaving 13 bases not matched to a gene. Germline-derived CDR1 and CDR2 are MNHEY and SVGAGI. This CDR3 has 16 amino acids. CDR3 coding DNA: TGTGCCAGCACCCCCGCAGTAGGGGGCATTAACACTGAAGCTTTCTTT. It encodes CASTPAVGGINTEAFF.

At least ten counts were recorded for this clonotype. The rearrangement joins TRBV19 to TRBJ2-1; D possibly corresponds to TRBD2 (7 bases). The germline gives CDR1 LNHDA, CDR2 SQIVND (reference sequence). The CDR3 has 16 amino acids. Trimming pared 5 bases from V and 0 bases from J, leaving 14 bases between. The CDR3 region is CASSLGGATSYNEQFF. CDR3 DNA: TGTGCCAGTAGTCTAGGGGGGGCTACCTCCTACAATGAGCAGTTCTTC.

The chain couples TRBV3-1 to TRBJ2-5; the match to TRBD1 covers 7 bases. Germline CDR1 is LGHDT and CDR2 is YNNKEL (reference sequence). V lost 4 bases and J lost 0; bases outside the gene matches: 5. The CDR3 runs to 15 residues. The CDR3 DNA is TGTGCCAGCAGCCGAACCCAGGGGGACCAAGAGACCCAGTACTTC. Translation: CASSRTQGDQETQYF.

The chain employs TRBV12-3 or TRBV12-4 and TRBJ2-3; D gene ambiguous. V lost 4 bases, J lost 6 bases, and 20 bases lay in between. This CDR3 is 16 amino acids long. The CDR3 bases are TGTGCCAGCAGTTCCCACAGTGAACTTTACTCGGATACGCAGTATTTT. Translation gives CASSSHSELYSDTQYF.

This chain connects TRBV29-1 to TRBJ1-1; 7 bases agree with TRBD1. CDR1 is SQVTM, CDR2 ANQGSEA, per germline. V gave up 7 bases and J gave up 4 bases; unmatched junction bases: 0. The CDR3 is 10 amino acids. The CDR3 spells CSAGGTEAFF. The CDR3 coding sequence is TGCAGCGCAGGGGGCACTGAAGCTTTCTTT.

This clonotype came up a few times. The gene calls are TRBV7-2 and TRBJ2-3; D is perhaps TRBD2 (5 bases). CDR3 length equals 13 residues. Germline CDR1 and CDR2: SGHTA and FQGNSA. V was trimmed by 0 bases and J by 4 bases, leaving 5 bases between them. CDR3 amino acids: CASSLARADTQYF. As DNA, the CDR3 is TGTGCCAGCAGCTTAGCGCGGGCAGATACGCAGTATTTT. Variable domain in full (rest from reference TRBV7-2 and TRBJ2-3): GAGVSQSPSNKVTEKGKDVELRCDPISGHTALYWYRQSLGQGLEFLIYFQGNSAPDKSGLPSDRFSAERTGGSVSTLTIQRTQQEDSAVYLCASSLARADTQYFGPGTRLTVL.

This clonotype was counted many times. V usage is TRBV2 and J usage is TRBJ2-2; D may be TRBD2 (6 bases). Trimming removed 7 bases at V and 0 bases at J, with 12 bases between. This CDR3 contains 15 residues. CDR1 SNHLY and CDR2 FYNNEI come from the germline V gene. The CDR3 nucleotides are TGTGCCAGCAACGTTGGGACTCCGAACACCGGGGAGCTGTTTTTT. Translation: CASNVGTPNTGELFF.

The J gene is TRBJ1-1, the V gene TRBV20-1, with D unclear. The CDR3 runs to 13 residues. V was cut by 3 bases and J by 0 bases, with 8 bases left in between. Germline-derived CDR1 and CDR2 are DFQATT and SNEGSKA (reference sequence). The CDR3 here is CSARATLNTEAFF. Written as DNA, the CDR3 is TGCAGTGCTAGGGCCACGTTGAACACTGAAGCTTTCTTT.

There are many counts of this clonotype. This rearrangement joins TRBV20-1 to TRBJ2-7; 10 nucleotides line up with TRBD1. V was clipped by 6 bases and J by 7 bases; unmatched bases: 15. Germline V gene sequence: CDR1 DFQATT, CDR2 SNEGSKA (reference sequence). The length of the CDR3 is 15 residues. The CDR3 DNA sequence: TGCAGTGCCACCCCTCGACAGGGGGCCGCCTGGGAGCAGTACTTC. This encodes CSATPRQGAAWEQYF.

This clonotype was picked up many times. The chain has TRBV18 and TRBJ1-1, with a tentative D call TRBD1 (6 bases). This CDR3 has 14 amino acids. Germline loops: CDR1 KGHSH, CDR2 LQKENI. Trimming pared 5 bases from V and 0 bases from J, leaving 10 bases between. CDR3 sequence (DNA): TGTGCCAGCTCAGGACAGATTCTGAACACTGAAGCTTTCTTT. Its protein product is CASSGQILNTEAFF.